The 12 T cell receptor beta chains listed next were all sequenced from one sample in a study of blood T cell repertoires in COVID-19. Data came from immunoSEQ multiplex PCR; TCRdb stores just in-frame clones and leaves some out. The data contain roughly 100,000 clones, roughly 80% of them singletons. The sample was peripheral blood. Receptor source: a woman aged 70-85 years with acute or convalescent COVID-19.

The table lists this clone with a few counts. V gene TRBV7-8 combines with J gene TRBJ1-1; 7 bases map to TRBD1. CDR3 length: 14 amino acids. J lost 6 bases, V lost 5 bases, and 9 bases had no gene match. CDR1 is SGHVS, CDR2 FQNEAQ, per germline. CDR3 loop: CASSPRQGRAEAFF. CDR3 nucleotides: TGTGCCAGCAGCCCGAGACAGGGAAGGGCTGAAGCTTTCTTT.

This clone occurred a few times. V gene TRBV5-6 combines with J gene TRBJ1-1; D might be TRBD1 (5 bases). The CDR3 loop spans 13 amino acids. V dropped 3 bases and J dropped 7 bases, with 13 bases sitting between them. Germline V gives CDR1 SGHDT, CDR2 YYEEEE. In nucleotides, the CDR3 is TGTGCCAGCAGCTGGGGGTCGGAGGGTGAAGCTTTCTTT. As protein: CASSWGSEGEAFF.

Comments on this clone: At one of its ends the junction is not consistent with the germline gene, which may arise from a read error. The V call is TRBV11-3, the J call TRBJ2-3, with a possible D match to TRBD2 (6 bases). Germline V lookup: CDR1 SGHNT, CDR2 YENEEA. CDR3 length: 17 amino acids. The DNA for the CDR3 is TGTGCCAGCAGCTTACTCAGAGATGCGCGGGGCACGGATACGCAGTATTTT. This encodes CASSLLRDARGTDTQYF.

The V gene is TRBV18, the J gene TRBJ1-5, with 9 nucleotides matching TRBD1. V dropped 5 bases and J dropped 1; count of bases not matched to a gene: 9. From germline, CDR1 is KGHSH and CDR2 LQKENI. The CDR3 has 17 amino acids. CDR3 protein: CASSSGQGTISNQPQHF. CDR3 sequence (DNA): TGTGCCAGCTCATCTGGACAGGGGACGATAAGCAATCAGCCCCAGCATTTT.

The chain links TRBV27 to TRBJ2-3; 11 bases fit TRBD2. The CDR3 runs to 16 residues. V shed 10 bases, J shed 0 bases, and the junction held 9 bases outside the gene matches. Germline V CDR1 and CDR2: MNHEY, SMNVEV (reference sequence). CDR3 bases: TGTGCCACCAGACTAGCGGGGTATACTAGCACAGATACGCAGTATTTT. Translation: CATRLAGYTSTDTQYF.

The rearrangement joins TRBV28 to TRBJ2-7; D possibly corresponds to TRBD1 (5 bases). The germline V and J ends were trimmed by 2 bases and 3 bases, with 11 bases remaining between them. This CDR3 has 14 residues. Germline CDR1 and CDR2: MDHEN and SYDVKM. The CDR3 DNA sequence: TGTGCCAGCAGTTTACCGACAGTACACTACGAGCAGTACTTC. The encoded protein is CASSLPTVHYEQYF.

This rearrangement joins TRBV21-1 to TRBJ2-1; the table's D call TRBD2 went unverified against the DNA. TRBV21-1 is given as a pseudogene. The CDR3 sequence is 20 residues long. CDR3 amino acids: CASSKKKEERGGITYNEQFF. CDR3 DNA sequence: TGTGCCAGCAGCAAAAAGAAGGAGGAGCGGGGGGGAATAACCTACAATGAGCAGTTCTTC.

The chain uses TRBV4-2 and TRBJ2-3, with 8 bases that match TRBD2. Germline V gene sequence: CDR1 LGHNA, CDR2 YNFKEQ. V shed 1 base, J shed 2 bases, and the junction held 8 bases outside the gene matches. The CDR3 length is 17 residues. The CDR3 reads CASSQAGRGANTDTQYF. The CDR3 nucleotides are TGTGCCAGCAGCCAAGCGGGGCGGGGGGCAAACACAGATACGCAGTATTTT.

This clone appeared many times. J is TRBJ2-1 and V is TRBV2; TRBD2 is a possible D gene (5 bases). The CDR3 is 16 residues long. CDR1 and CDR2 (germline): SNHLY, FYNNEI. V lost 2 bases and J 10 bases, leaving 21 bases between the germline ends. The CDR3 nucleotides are TGTGCCAGCAGTGAATTTCGCGCATCCAAAACGGGGGAGCAGTTCTTC. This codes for CASSEFRASKTGEQFF. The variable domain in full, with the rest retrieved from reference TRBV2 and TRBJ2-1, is EPEVTQTPSHQVTQMGQEVILRCVPISNHLYFYWYRQILGQKVEFLVSFYNNEISEKSEIFDDQFSVERPDGSNFTLKIRSTKLEDSAMYFCASSEFRASKTGEQFFGPGTRLTVL.

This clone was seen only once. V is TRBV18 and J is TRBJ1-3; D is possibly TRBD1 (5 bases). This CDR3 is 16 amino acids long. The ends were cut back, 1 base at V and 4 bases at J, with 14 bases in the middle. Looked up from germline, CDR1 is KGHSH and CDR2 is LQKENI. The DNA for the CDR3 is TGTGCCAGCTCACCACAGCAAGGGGCAGGAGGAAACACCATATATTTT. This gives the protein CASSPQQGAGGNTIYF. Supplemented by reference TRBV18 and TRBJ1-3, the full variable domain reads NAGVMQNPRHLVRRRGQEARLRCSPMKGHSHVYWYRQLPEEGLKFMVYLQKENIIDESGMPKERFSAEFPKEGPSILRIQQVVRGDSAAYFCASSPQQGAGGNTIYFGEGSWLTVV.

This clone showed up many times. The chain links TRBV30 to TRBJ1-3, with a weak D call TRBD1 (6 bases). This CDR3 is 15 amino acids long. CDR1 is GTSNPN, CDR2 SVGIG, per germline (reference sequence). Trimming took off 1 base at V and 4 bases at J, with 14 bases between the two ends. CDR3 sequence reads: CAWSGAGGKGNTIYF. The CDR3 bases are TGTGCCTGGAGTGGAGCGGGGGGCAAGGGAAACACCATATATTTT. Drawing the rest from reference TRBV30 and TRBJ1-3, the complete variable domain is SQTIHQWPATLVQPVGSPLSLECTVEGTSNPNLYWYRQAAGRGLQLLFYSVGIGQISSEVPQNLSASRPQDRQFILSSKKLLLSDSGFYLCAWSGAGGKGNTIYFGEGSWLTVV.

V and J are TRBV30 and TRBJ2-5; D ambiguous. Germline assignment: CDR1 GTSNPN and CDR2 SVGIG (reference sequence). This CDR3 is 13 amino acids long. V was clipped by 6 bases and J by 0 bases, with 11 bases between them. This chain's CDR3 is CACHAANQETQYF. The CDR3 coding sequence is TGTGCCTGCCACGCGGCGAACCAAGAGACCCAGTACTTC.